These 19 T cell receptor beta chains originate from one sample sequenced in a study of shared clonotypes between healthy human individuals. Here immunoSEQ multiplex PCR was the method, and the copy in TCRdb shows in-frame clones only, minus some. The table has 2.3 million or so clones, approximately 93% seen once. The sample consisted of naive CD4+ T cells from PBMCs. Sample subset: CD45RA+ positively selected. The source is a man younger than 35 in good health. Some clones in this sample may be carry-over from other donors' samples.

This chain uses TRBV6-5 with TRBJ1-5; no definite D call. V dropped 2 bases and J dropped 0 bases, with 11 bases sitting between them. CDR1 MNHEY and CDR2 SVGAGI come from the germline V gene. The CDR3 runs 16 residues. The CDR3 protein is CASSYRTPNSNQPQHF. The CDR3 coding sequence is TGTGCCAGCAGTTACAGGACTCCAAATAGCAATCAGCCCCAGCATTTT.

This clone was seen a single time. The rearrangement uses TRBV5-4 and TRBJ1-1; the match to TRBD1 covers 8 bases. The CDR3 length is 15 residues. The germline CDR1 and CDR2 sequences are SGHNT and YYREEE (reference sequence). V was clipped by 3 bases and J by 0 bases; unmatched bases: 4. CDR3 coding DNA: TGTGCCAGCAGCTCCCGGACAGGGCTGAACACTGAAGCTTTCTTT. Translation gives CASSSRTGLNTEAFF.

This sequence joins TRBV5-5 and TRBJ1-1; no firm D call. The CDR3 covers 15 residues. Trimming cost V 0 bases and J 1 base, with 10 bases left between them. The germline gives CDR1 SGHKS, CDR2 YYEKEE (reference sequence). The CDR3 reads CASSLDGRGNTEAFF. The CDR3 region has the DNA TGTGCCAGCAGCTTGGATGGGCGGGGGAACACTGAAGCTTTCTTT. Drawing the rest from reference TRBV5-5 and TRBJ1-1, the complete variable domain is DAGVTQSPTHLIKTRGQQVTLRCSPISGHKSVSWYQQVLGQGPQFIFQYYEKEERGRGNFPDRFSARQFPNYSSELNVNALLLGDSALYLCASSLDGRGNTEAFFGQGTRLTVV.

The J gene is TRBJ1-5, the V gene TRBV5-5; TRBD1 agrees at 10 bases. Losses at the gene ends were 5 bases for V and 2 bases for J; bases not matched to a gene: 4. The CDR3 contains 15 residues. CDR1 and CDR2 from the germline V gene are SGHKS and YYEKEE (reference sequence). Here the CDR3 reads CASRFGTGGNQPQHF. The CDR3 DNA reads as TGTGCCAGCAGGTTCGGGACAGGGGGCAATCAGCCCCAGCATTTT. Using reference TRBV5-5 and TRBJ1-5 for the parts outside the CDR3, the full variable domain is DAGVTQSPTHLIKTRGQQVTLRCSPISGHKSVSWYQQVLGQGPQFIFQYYEKEERGRGNFPDRFSARQFPNYSSELNVNALLLGDSALYLCASRFGTGGNQPQHFGDGTRLSIL.

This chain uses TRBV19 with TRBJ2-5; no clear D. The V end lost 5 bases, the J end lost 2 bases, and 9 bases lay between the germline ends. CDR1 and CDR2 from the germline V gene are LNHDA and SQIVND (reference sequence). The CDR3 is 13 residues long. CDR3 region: CASSFGLQETQYF. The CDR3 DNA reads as TGTGCCAGTAGTTTCGGGTTACAAGAGACCCAGTACTTC. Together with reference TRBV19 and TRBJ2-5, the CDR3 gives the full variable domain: DGGITQSPKYLFRKEGQNVTLSCEQNLNHDAMYWYRQDPGQGLRLIYYSQIVNDFQKGDIAEGYSVSREKKESFPLTVTSAQKNPTAFYLCASSFGLQETQYFGPGTRLLVL.

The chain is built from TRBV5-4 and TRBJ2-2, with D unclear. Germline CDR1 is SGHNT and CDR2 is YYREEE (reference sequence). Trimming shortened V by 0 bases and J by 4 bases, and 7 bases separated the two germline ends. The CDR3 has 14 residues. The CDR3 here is CASSLAAGTGELFF. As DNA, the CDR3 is TGTGCCAGCAGCTTGGCCGCAGGCACCGGGGAGCTGTTTTTT.

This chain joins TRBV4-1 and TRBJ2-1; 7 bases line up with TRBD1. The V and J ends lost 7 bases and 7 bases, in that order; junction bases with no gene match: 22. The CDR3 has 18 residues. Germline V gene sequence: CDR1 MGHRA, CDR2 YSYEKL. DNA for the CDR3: TGCGCCAGCAACCGAGGGCCCTTCTTCCGGGACAGATTAAATGAGCAGTTCTTC. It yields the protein CASNRGPFFRDRLNEQFF.

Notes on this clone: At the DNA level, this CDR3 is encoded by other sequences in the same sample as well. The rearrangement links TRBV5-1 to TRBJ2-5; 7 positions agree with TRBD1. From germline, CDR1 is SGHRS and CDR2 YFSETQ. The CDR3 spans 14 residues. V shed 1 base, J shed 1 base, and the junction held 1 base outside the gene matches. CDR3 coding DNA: TGCGCCAGCAGCTTGCAGGGGGTCCAAGAGACCCAGTACTTC. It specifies CASSLQGVQETQYF. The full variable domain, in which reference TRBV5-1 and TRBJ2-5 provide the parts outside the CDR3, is KAGVTQTPRYLIKTRGQQVTLSCSPISGHRSVSWYQQTPGQGLQFLFEYFSETQRNKGNFPGRFSGRQFSNSRSEMNVSTLELGDSALYLCASSLQGVQETQYFGPGTRLLVL.

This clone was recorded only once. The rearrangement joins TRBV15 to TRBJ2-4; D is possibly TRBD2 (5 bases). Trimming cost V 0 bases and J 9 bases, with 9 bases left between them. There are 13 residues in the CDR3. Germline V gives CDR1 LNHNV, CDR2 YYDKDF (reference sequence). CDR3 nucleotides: TGTGCCACCAGCAGAGATCGGGGTGGCATTCAGTACTTC. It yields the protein CATSRDRGGIQYF. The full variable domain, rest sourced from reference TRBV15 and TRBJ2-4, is DAMVIQNPRYQVTQFGKPVTLSCSQTLNHNVMYWYQQKSSQAPKLLFHYYDKDFNNEADTPDNFQSRRPNTSFCFLDIRSPGLGDTAMYLCATSRDRGGIQYFGAGTRLSVL.

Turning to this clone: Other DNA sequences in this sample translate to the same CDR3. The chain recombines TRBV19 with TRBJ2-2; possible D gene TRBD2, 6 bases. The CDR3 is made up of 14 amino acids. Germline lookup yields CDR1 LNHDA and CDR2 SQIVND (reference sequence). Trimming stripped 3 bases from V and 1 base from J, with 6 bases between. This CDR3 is CASSIGGNTGELFF. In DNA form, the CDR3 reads TGTGCCAGTAGTATCGGGGGGAACACCGGGGAGCTGTTTTTT.

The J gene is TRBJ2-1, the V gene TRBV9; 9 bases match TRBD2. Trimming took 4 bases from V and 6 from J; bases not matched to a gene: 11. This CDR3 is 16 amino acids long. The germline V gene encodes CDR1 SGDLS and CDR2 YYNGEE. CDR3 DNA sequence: TGTGCCAGCAGCCCCGGGGTAGCGGGAGATGGCAATGAGCAGTTCTTC. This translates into CASSPGVAGDGNEQFF.

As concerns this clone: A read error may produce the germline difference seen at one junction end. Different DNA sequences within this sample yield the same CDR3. CDR3 nucleotide sequence: TGTGCCAGCAGTTTGGACAGGGGATTCAATCAGCCCCAGCATTTT. It specifies CASSLDRGFNQPQHF. The rearrangement joins TRBV5-4 to TRBJ1-5; 9 bases are shared with TRBD1. The CDR3 has 15 residues. Germline loops: CDR1 SGHNT, CDR2 YYREEE (reference sequence). The variable domain in full, completed from reference TRBV5-4 and TRBJ1-5, reads ETGVTQSPTHLIKTRGQQVTLRCSSQSGHNTVSWYQQALGQGPQFIFQYYREEENGRGNFPPRFSGLQFPNYSSELNVNALELDDSALYLCASSLDRGFNQPQHFGDGTRLSIL.

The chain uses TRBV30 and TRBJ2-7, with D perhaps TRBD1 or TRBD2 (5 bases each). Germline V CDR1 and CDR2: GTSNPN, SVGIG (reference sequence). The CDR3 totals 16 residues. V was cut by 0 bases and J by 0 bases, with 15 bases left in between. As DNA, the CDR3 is TGTGCCTGGAGTGTAAGCGGTAGGGGAAGCTCCTACGAGCAGTACTTC. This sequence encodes CAWSVSGRGSSYEQYF.

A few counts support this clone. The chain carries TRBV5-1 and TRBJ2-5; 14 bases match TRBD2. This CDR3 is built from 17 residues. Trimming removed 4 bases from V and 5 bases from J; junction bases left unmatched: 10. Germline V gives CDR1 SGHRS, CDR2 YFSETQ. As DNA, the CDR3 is TGCGCCAGCAGCGGGGGGACTAGCGGGAGTAGGAGGGAGACCCAGTACTTC. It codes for CASSGGTSGSRRETQYF.

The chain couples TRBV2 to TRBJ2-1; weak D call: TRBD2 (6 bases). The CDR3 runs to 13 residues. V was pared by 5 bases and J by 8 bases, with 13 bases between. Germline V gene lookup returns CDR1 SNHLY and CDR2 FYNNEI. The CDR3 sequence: CASSTLASDEQFF. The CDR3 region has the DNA TGTGCCAGCAGTACCCTAGCGTCGGATGAGCAGTTCTTC. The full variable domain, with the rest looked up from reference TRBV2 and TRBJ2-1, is EPEVTQTPSHQVTQMGQEVILRCVPISNHLYFYWYRQILGQKVEFLVSFYNNEISEKSEIFDDQFSVERPDGSNFTLKIRSTKLEDSAMYFCASSTLASDEQFFGPGTRLTVL.

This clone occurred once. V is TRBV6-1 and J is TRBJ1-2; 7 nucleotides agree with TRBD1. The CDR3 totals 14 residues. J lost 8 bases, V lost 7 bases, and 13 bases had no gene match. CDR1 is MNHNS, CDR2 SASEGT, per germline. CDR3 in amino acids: CASIPIPGGGGYTF. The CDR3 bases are TGTGCCAGCATTCCCATCCCGGGAGGGGGCGGCTACACCTTC.

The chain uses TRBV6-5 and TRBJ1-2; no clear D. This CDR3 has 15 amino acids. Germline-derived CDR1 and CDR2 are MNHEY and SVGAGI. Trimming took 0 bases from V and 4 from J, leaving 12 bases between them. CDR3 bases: TGTGCCAGCAGTTACTCATTGGACGCGACCTATGGCTACACCTTC. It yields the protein CASSYSLDATYGYTF.

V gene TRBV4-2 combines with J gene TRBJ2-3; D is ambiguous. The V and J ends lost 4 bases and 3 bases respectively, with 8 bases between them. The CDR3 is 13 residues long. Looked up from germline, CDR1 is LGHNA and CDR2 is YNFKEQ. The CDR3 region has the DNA TGTGCCAGCAGCCCCAGAGGTACAGATACGCAGTATTTT. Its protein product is CASSPRGTDTQYF.

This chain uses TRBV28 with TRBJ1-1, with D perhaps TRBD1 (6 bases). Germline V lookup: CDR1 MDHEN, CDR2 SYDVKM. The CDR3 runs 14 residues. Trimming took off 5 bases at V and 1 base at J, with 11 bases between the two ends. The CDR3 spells CASSPPTGNTEAFF. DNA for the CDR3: TGTGCCAGCAGTCCGCCGACAGGGAACACTGAAGCTTTCTTT.